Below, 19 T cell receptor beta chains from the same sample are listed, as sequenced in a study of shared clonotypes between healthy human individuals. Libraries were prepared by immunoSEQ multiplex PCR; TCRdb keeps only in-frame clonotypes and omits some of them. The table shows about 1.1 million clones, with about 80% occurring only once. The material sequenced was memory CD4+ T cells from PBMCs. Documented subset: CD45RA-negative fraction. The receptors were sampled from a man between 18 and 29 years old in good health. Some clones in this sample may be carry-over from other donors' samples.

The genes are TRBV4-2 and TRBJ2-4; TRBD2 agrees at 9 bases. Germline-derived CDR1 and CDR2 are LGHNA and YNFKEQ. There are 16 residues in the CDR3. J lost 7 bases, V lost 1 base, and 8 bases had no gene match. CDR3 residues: CASSQARASGNNIQYF. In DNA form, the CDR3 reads TGTGCCAGCAGCCAAGCTAGGGCTAGCGGGAACAACATTCAGTACTTC.

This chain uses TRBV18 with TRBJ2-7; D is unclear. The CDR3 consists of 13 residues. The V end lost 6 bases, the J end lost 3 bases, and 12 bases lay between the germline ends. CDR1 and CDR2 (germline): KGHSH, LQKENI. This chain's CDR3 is CASSRTENYEQYF. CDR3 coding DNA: TGTGCCAGCTCCAGGACGGAGAACTACGAGCAGTACTTC.

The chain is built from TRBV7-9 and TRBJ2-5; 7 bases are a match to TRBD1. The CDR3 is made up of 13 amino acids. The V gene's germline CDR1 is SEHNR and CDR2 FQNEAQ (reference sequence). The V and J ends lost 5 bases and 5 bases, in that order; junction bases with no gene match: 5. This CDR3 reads CASSRGQWETQYF. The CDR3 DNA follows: TGTGCCAGCAGCCGGGGACAGTGGGAGACCCAGTACTTC.

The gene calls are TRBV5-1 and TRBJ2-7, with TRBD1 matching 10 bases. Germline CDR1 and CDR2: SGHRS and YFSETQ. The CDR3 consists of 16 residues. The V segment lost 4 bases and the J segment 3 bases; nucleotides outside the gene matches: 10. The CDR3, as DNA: TGCGCCAGCAGCAGAGAGCCGGGACAGGGGTACTACGAGCAGTACTTC. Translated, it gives CASSREPGQGYYEQYF.

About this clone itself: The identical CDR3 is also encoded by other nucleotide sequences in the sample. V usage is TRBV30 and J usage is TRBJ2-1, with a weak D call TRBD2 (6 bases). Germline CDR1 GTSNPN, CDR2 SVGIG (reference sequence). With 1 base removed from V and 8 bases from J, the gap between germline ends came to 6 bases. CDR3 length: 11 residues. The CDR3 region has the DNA TGTGCCTGGAGTGAGCGGGATGAGCAGTTCTTC. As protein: CAWSERDEQFF.

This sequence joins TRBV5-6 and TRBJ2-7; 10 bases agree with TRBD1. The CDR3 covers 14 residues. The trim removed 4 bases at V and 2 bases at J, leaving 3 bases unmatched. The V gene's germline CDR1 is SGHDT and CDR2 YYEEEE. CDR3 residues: CASSGGTGAYEQYF. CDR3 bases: TGTGCCAGCAGCGGCGGGACAGGGGCCTACGAGCAGTACTTC. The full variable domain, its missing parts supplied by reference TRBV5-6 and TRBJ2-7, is DAGVTQSPTHLIKTRGQQVTLRCSPKSGHDTVSWYQQALGQGPQFIFQYYEEEERQRGNFPDRFSGHQFPNYSSELNVNALLLGDSALYLCASSGGTGAYEQYFGPGTRLTVT.

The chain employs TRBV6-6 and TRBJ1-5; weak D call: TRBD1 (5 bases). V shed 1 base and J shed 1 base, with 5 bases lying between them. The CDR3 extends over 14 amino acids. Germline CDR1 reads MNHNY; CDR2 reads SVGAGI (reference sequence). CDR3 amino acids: CASSYWGSNQPQHF. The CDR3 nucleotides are TGTGCCAGCAGTTACTGGGGGAGCAATCAGCCCCAGCATTTT.

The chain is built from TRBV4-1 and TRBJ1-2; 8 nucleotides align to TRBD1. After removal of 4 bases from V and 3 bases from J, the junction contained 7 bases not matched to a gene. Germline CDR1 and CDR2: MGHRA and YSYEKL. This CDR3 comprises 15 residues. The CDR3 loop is CASSRTGQGDYGYTF. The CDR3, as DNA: TGCGCCAGCAGCCGGACTGGACAGGGCGACTATGGCTACACCTTC.

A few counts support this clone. CDR3 amino acids: CAISPPGLAGGPSYNEQFF. The CDR3, as DNA: TGTGCCATCAGCCCACCCGGACTAGCGGGAGGGCCCTCCTACAATGAGCAGTTCTTC. V gene TRBV10-3 combines with J gene TRBJ2-1; TRBD2 agrees at 15 bases. The CDR3 consists of 19 residues. The germline CDR1 and CDR2 sequences are ENHRY and SYGVKD. The V and J ends lost 6 bases and 0 bases, in that order; junction bases with no gene match: 9.

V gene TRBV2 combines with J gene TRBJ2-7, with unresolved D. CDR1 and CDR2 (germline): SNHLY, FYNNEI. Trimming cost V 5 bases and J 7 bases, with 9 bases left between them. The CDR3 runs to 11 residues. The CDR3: CASSPPREQYF. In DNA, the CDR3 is TGTGCCAGCAGTCCTCCCAGGGAGCAGTACTTC.

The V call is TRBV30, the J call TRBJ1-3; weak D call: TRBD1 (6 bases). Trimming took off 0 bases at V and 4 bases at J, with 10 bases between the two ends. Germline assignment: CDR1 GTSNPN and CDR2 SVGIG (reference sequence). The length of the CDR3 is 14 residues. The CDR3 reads CAWSVGRGGNTIYF. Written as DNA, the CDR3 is TGTGCCTGGAGTGTTGGCAGGGGAGGAAACACCATATATTTT. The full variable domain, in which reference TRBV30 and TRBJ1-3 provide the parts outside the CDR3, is SQTIHQWPATLVQPVGSPLSLECTVEGTSNPNLYWYRQAAGRGLQLLFYSVGIGQISSEVPQNLSASRPQDRQFILSSKKLLLSDSGFYLCAWSVGRGGNTIYFGEGSWLTVV.

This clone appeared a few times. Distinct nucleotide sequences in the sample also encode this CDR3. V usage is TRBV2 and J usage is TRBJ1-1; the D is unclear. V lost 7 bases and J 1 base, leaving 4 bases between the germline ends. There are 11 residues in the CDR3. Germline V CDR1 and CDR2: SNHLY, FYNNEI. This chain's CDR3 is CASTANTEAFF. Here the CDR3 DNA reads TGTGCCAGCACGGCGAACACTGAAGCTTTCTTT. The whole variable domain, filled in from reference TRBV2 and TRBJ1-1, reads EPEVTQTPSHQVTQMGQEVILRCVPISNHLYFYWYRQILGQKVEFLVSFYNNEISEKSEIFDDQFSVERPDGSNFTLKIRSTKLEDSAMYFCASTANTEAFFGQGTRLTVV.

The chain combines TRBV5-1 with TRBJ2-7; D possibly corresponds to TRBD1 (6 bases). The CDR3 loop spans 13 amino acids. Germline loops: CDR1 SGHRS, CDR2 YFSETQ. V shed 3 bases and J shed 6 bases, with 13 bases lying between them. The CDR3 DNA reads TGCGCCAGCAGCTCCCAGCAGGGGTCCGAGCAGTACTTC. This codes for CASSSQQGSEQYF.

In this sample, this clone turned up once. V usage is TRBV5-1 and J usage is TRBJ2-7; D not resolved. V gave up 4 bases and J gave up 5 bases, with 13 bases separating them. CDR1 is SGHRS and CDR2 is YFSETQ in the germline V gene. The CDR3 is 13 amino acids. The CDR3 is CASSRDWNNEQYF. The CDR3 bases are TGCGCCAGCAGCCGAGATTGGAACAACGAGCAGTACTTC.

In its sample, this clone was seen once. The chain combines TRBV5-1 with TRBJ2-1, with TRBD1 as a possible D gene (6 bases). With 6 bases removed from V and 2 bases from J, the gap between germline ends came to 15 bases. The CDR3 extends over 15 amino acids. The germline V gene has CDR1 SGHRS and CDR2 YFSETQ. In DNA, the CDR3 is TGCGCCAGCACCACACTCGGACAGCCCTACAATGAGCAGTTCTTC. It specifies CASTTLGQPYNEQFF.

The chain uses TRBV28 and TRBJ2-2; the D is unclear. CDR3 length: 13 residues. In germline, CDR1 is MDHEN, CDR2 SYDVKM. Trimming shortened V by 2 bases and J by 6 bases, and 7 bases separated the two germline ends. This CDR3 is CASSLAWPGELFF. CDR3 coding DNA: TGTGCCAGCAGTTTAGCGTGGCCCGGGGAGCTGTTTTTT.

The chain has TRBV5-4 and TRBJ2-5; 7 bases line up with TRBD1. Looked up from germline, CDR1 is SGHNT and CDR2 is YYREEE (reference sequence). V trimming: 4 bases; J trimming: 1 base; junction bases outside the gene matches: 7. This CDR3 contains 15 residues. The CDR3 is CASSKPGQAQETQYF. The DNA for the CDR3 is TGTGCCAGCAGCAAACCCGGACAGGCCCAAGAGACCCAGTACTTC.

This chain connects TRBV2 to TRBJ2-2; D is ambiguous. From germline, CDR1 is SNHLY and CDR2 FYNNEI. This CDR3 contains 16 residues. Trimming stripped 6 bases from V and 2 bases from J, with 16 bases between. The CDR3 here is CASSPLLLQNTGELFF. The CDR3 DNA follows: TGTGCCAGCAGCCCCCTTCTTCTACAAAACACCGGGGAGCTGTTTTTT.

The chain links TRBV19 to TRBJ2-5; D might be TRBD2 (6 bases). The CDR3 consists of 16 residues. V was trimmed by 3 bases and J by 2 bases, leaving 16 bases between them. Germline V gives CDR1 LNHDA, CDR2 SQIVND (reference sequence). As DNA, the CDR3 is TGTGCCAGTAGTATCGGGGCAGCGGGTACTCAAGAGACCCAGTACTTC. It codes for CASSIGAAGTQETQYF.